The present TCR beta chain was sequenced within a study of blood T cell repertoires in COVID-19. Study-level information: Samples representing acute and convalescent COVID-19 were sourced from the United States, Italy and Spain. PBMCs, B-cell-depleted T cells, or T cells were the source of the cDNA or gDNA that made up the material.

Original processing notes: Cell counts per sample came from amplifying reference gene primers. The protocol was immunoSEQ multiplex PCR, while the TCRdb copy is restricted to in-frame clones and leaves out a portion. That table is the source of V, J and clone size, and D and trimming were worked out from the DNA. The data show under 200,000 clones, with 80% to 90% seen just once and about 3.9% held by the top ten. Germline values: CDR1 SGHTS, CDR2 YDEGEE. The CDR3 contains 13 residues. V lost 7 bases, J lost 3 bases, and 14 bases lay in between. The sequenced sample was peripheral blood. The genes are TRBV5-8 and TRBJ2-7; TRBD1 might be the D (5 bases). This TCR was sampled from a woman aged 70-85 years with acute or convalescent COVID-19. CDR3 sequence (DNA): TGTGCCAGCCCTGACAGAAACCGCTACGAGCAGTACTTC. Translated, it gives CASPDRNRYEQYF.